Each of the 15 T cell receptor beta chains below was sequenced from the same sample in a study of cytomegalovirus exposure and HLA in healthy donors. Primers for the PCR totalled 60 Vbeta and 13 Jbeta. TCRdb keeps only in-frame clones here, not all; method: immunoSEQ multiplex PCR. Seen here are fewer than 120,000 clones, roughly 86% observed once, and the top ten hold about 1.7%. Source material: PBMCs. These receptor sequences come from a man aged 40-55 years in good health and CMV-seronegative.

The chain couples TRBV6-5 to TRBJ1-2; D might be TRBD1 (6 bases). Germline CDR1 reads MNHEY; CDR2 reads SVGAGI. V was clipped by 2 bases and J by 4 bases, with 11 bases between them. The CDR3 is made up of 14 amino acids. As DNA, the CDR3 is TGTGCCAGCAGTTACGGAGGACAGTCCTATGGCTACACCTTC. Translated, it gives CASSYGGQSYGYTF.

CDR3 loop: CASSPSTGFEQYF. DNA for the CDR3: TGTGCCAGCTCACCATCGACAGGGTTCGAGCAGTACTTC. J is TRBJ2-7 and V is TRBV18, with TRBD1 identical over 7 bases. Losses at the gene ends were 2 bases for V and 6 bases for J; bases not matched to a gene: 4. Germline CDR1 KGHSH, CDR2 LQKENI. The CDR3 length is 13 residues.

There are a few counts of this clone. The chain couples TRBV6-5 to TRBJ2-7; the D gene is possibly TRBD2 (6 bases). The ends were cut back, 8 bases at V and 2 bases at J, with 16 bases in the middle. CDR3 length equals 14 residues. CDR1 MNHEY and CDR2 SVGAGI come from the germline V gene. As DNA, the CDR3 is TGTGCCAGCCGCAATGGAGGGAGACCCTACGAGCAGTACTTC. Its protein product is CASRNGGRPYEQYF.

The J gene is TRBJ1-5, the V gene TRBV6-1; perhaps TRBD1 as D (5 bases). Germline V gene sequence: CDR1 MNHNS, CDR2 SASEGT. This CDR3 region has 14 residues. Trimming removed 10 bases from V and 5 bases from J, with 18 bases in between. The CDR3 sequence: CATAGGAPDQPQHF. The CDR3, as DNA: TGTGCCACCGCAGGAGGGGCACCCGATCAGCCCCAGCATTTT.

The chain employs TRBV6-6 and TRBJ2-7; D may be TRBD2 (7 bases). CDR1 and CDR2 from the germline V gene are MNHNY and SVGAGI (reference sequence). V gave up 6 bases and J gave up 2 bases, with 20 bases separating them. CDR3 length equals 16 residues. CDR3 coding DNA: TGTGCCAGCAGATACCGGACTGGCGGGGGCGCCTACGAGCAGTACTTC. Its protein product is CASRYRTGGGAYEQYF.

The chain employs TRBV2 and TRBJ1-4; 8 bases agree with TRBD1. Germline values: CDR1 SNHLY, CDR2 FYNNEI. This CDR3 has 13 residues. V trimming: 6 bases; J trimming: 7 bases; junction bases outside the gene matches: 4. Here the CDR3 DNA reads TGTGCCAGCAGCGGACAGGGTTTTGAAAAACTGTTTTTT. Translated, it gives CASSGQGFEKLFF.

The chain links TRBV4-1 to TRBJ2-6, with D possibly matching TRBD2 (5 bases). V was pared by 0 bases and J by 0 bases, with 12 bases between. The CDR3 is 18 residues long. The germline V gene encodes CDR1 MGHRA and CDR2 YSYEKL. The CDR3 DNA is TGCGCCAGCAGCCAAGATCCGAGGGCCCACTCTGGGGCCAACGTCCTGACTTTC. As protein: CASSQDPRAHSGANVLTF.

This rearrangement joins TRBV2 to TRBJ1-5; 9 bases agree with TRBD1. V lost 2 bases to trimming and J lost 6 bases; unmatched junction nucleotides: 5. Germline loops: CDR1 SNHLY, CDR2 FYNNEI. There are 15 residues in the CDR3. This CDR3 reads CASSELGTGTQPQHF. The CDR3 nucleotides read TGTGCCAGCAGTGAACTCGGGACAGGGACTCAGCCCCAGCATTTT. Full variable domain (rest looked up from reference TRBV2 and TRBJ1-5): EPEVTQTPSHQVTQMGQEVILRCVPISNHLYFYWYRQILGQKVEFLVSFYNNEISEKSEIFDDQFSVERPDGSNFTLKIRSTKLEDSAMYFCASSELGTGTQPQHFGDGTRLSIL.

The chain has TRBV28 and TRBJ1-5; D gene unclear. V was pared by 10 bases and J by 1 base, with 17 bases between. Germline-derived CDR1 and CDR2 are MDHEN and SYDVKM. CDR3 length: 15 residues. The CDR3 loop is CATQIIRGSNQPQHF. CDR3 DNA sequence: TGTGCCACCCAGATTATACGAGGGAGCAATCAGCCCCAGCATTTT.

V and J are TRBV28 and TRBJ1-5; D unresolved. Germline V lookup: CDR1 MDHEN, CDR2 SYDVKM. The CDR3 spans 14 residues. Deletions cut 2 bases from V and 6 bases from J, with 11 bases between. CDR3 nucleotide sequence: TGTGCCAGCAGTTTACGGGAGGCGAGTCAGCCCCAGCATTTT. It encodes CASSLREASQPQHF.

The gene calls are TRBV6-5 and TRBJ1-2, with D maybe TRBD1 (6 bases). Germline V gene data show CDR1 as MNHEY and CDR2 as SVGAGI. V was pared by 6 bases and J by 1 base, with 12 bases between. The CDR3 runs to 14 residues. CDR3 in amino acids: CASRRQVLNYGYTF. The CDR3 nucleotides are TGTGCCAGCAGGAGACAGGTCCTTAACTATGGCTACACCTTC.

This rearrangement joins TRBV2 to TRBJ2-3; tentatively, D is TRBD1 (5 bases). The CDR3 spans 11 residues. Germline loops: CDR1 SNHLY, CDR2 FYNNEI. Trimming took 8 bases from V and 7 from J, leaving 10 bases between them. CDR3 nucleotides: TGTGCCAGCTCCAGGGTGAATACGCAGTATTTT. Protein: CASSRVNTQYF.

The V call is TRBV5-4, the J call TRBJ2-7, with a tentative D call TRBD2 (6 bases). The CDR3 is 15 amino acids. Germline V lookup: CDR1 SGHNT, CDR2 YYREEE (reference sequence). Trimming shortened V by 5 bases and J by 3 bases, and 18 bases separated the two germline ends. CDR3 in amino acids: CASRPQAGPFYEQYF. The CDR3 nucleotides read TGTGCCAGCAGGCCCCAGGCGGGGCCCTTCTACGAGCAGTACTTC.

The rearrangement joins TRBV4-1 to TRBJ2-1; possible D gene TRBD2, 5 bases. Per the germline V gene, CDR1 is MGHRA and CDR2 is YSYEKL. Deletions cut 2 bases from V and 6 bases from J, with 11 bases between. The CDR3 length is 14 residues. The CDR3 loop is CASSQNLEVNEQFF. The CDR3 DNA is TGCGCCAGCAGCCAAAACCTGGAGGTCAATGAGCAGTTCTTC.

This chain joins TRBV19 and TRBJ2-7; perhaps TRBD1 as D (6 bases). The CDR3 covers 13 residues. Germline-derived CDR1 and CDR2 are LNHDA and SQIVND (reference sequence). V was shortened by 6 bases and J by 3 bases, with 12 bases between the two germline ends. The CDR3 coding sequence is TGTGCCAGTAGCCCCGACAGGAACTACGAGCAGTACTTC. Its protein is CASSPDRNYEQYF.